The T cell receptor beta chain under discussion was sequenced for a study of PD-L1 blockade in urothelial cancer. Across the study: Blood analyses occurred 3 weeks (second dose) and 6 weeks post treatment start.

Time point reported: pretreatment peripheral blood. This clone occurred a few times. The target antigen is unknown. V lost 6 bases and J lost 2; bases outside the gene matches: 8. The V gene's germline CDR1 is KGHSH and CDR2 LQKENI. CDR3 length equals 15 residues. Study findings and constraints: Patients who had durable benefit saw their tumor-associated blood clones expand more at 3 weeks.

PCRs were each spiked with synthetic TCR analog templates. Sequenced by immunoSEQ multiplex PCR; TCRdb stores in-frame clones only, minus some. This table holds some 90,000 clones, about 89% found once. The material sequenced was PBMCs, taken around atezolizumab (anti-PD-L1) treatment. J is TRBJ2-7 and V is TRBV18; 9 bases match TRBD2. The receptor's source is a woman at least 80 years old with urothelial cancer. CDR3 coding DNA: TGTGCCAGCTCGCAGGCGGGGGGGGCAACCTACGAGCAGTACTTC. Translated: CASSQAGGATYEQYF. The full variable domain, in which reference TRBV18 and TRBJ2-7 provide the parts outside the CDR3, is NAGVMQNPRHLVRRRGQEARLRCSPMKGHSHVYWYRQLPEEGLKFMVYLQKENIIDESGMPKERFSAEFPKEGPSILRIQQVVRGDSAAYFCASSQAGGATYEQYFGPGTRLTVT.